This is a list of T cell receptor beta chains from one sample in a study of blood T cell repertoires in COVID-19. The table came from immunoSEQ multiplex PCR; TCRdb's copy has only in-frame clones and leaves some out. Of tens of thousands of clones in the sample, around 87% were seen once. The specimen was peripheral blood. These TCRs come from a man in his forties with COVID-19, enrolled during active disease. The CDR3 runs from the conserved cysteine through the conserved F or W. D genes are given only for firm matches. Size is stated for part of the rows, as once, few or many counts, or as a class when the clone is expanded.

NA	TRBD2	TRBV2	TRBJ2-1	CASTTGPSGGYEQFF	TGTGCCAGCACTACGGGGCCTAGCGGGGGGTATGAGCAGTTCTTC
NA	TRBD2	TRBV2	TRBJ2-1	CATLTRGTPGDNEQFF	TGTGCCACCCTGACGCGGGGGACCCCCGGGGACAATGAGCAGTTCTTC
NA	NA	TRBV30	TRBJ2-1	CAWSVEYNEQFF	TGTGCCTGGAGTGTAGAGTACAATGAGCAGTTCTTC
NA	NA	TRBV27	TRBJ2-1	CASSLSWSDEQFF	TGTGCCAGCAGTTTATCCTGGTCGGATGAGCAGTTCTTC
NA	TRBD1	TRBV5-1	TRBJ2-5	CASSLGQGQETQYF	TGCGCCAGCAGCCTTGGACAGGGCCAAGAGACCCAGTACTTC
NA	TRBD2	TRBV2	TRBJ2-3	CASKASGTTDTQYF	TGTGCCAGCAAAGCTAGCGGAACCACAGATACGCAGTATTTT
NA	TRBD1	TRBV5-1	TRBJ2-3	CASSLGTGGTDTQYF	TGCGCCAGCAGCTTAGGGACAGGGGGCACAGATACGCAGTATTTT
NA	TRBD1	TRBV7-8	TRBJ1-1	CASSFRQGAMTEAFF	TGTGCCAGCAGCTTCCGGCAGGGGGCGATGACTGAAGCTTTCTTT
NA	NA	TRBV2	TRBJ1-5	CASRTRTETQHF	TGTGCCAGCAGGACAAGGACAGAGACCCAGCATTTT
NA	TRBD1	TRBV24-1	TRBJ2-5	CATSDFPQGARETQYF	TGTGCCACCAGTGATTTCCCCCAGGGGGCGCGGGAGACCCAGTACTTC
NA	TRBD1	TRBV6-5	TRBJ1-5	CASSPQTGAQPQHF	TGTGCCAGCAGTCCGCAAACAGGGGCCCAGCCCCAGCATTTT
NA	NA	TRBV19	TRBJ1-2	CASSMGQGPYTF	TGTGCCAGTAGTATGGGGCAGGGCCCCTACACCTTC
NA	NA	TRBV6-5	TRBJ1-5	CASREAGQPQHF	TGTGCCAGCAGGGAGGCGGGTCAGCCCCAGCATTTT
NA	NA	TRBV28	TRBJ2-5	CASSSGQIQETQYF	TGTGCCAGCAGTTCCGGACAGATCCAAGAGACCCAGTACTTC
NA	NA	TRBV28	TRBJ1-5	CASSRDIMGNQPQHF	TGTGCCAGCTCTCGGGACATCATGGGCAATCAGCCCCAGCATTTT
NA	TRBD1	TRBV5-1	TRBJ2-5	CASSNGQEQETQYF	TGCGCCAGCAGCAACGGACAGGAACAAGAGACCCAGTACTTC
NA	TRBD2	TRBV9	TRBJ2-5	CASSEGLAGYLETQYF	TGTGCCAGCAGCGAGGGACTAGCGGGGTATTTAGAGACCCAGTACTTC
NA	TRBD1	TRBV29-1	TRBJ2-4	CSAGGIERGQGDILAKNIQYF	TGCAGCGCCGGAGGGATTGAAAGGGGACAGGGGGACATTTTAGCCAAAAACATTCAGTACTTC
NA	TRBD2	TRBV3-1/TRBV3-2	TRBJ2-5	CASSLGLAGGQETQYF	TGTGCCAGCAGCTTGGGACTAGCGGGGGGCCAAGAGACCCAGTACTTC
NA	NA	TRBV6-5	TRBJ1-1	CASTTQGRNTEAFF	TGTGCCAGCACCACACAGGGAAGGAACACTGAAGCTTTCTTT
few	TRBD1	TRBV10-3	TRBJ2-1	CAIRGWDSYNEQFF	TGTGCCATCAGGGGCTGGGACAGCTACAATGAGCAGTTCTTC
NA	TRBD2	TRBV19	TRBJ2-6	CASSILLGGAGANVLTF	TGTGCCAGTAGTATTTTACTGGGGGGGGCTGGGGCCAACGTCCTGACTTTC
NA	NA	TRBV7-2	TRBJ2-3	CASSLEASTDTQYF	TGTGCCAGCAGCTTAGAAGCTAGCACAGATACGCAGTATTTT
NA	NA	TRBV10-1	TRBJ1-1	CASSVQGNTEAFF	TGCGCCAGCAGTGTTCAGGGTAACACTGAAGCTTTCTTT
NA	NA	TRBV19	TRBJ2-7	CASAGEPTYEQYF	TGTGCCAGTGCCGGGGAACCCACCTACGAGCAGTACTTC
NA	NA	TRBV7-9	TRBJ1-1	CASSLQGNTEAFF	TGTGCCAGCAGCTTACAGGGGAATACTGAAGCTTTCTTT
NA	TRBD1	TRBV12-3/TRBV12-4	TRBJ1-5	CASSWDRAQPQHF	TGTGCCAGCAGTTGGGACAGGGCCCAGCCCCAGCATTTT
NA	NA	TRBV3-1/TRBV3-2	TRBJ2-2	CASSRGVGIANTGELFF	TGTGCCAGCAGCCGGGGGGTAGGGATAGCGAACACCGGGGAGCTGTTTTTT
NA	NA	TRBV7-2	TRBJ2-7	CASSISSRSSYEQYF	TGTGCCAGCAGCATATCCAGCAGGTCCTCCTACGAGCAGTACTTC
NA	NA	TRBV3-1/TRBV3-2	TRBJ1-2	CASSQVGGRGYTF	TGTGCCAGCAGCCAAGTCGGGGGGCGAGGCTACACCTTC
NA	NA	TRBV9	TRBJ1-2	CASSVVEGYGYTF	TGTGCCAGCAGCGTAGTGGAGGGCTATGGCTACACCTTC
NA	NA	TRBV1	TRBJ1-1	CTSSLTYGGWTEAFF	TGCACCAGCAGCCTAACTTATGGGGGGTGGACTGAAGCTTTCTTT
NA	NA	TRBV5-4	TRBJ2-7	CASSLYYSREQYF	TGTGCCAGCAGCTTGTATTATTCGCGGGAGCAGTACTTC
NA	NA	TRBV28	TRBJ1-6	CASSFGDSPLHF	TGTGCCAGCAGTTTCGGAGATTCACCCCTCCACTTT
NA	TRBD1	TRBV19	TRBJ1-5	CASSGQGGNQPQHF	TGTGCCAGTAGTGGACAGGGGGGTAATCAGCCCCAGCATTTT
NA	NA	TRBV7-3	TRBJ1-4	CASSLRGHTNEKLFF	TGTGCCAGCAGCTTAAGAGGGCATACTAATGAAAAACTGTTTTTT
NA	NA	TRBV6-6	TRBJ2-3	CASTTAASTDTQYF	TGTGCCAGCACGACGGCGGCGAGCACAGATACGCAGTATTTT
NA	NA	TRBV1	TRBJ2-7	CTSRACGGGAYEQYF	TGCACCAGCAGGGCTTGTGGCGGGGGGGCATACGAGCAGTACTTC
NA	TRBD1	TRBV30	TRBJ1-4	CAWSRKPTGAKEKLFF	TGTGCCTGGAGTCGAAAACCCACAGGGGCAAAGGAAAAACTGTTTTTT
NA	NA	TRBV5-1	TRBJ2-1	CASSRIEDSYNEQFF	TGCGCCAGCAGCCGGATAGAAGACAGCTACAATGAGCAGTTCTTC
NA	NA	TRBV19	TRBJ1-1	CASLSRGTNTEAFF	TGTGCCAGTTTGTCTCGGGGGACGAACACTGAAGCTTTCTTT
once	NA	TRBV3-1/TRBV3-2	TRBJ2-2	CASSLSTGELFF	TGTGCCAGCAGCCTGAGCACCGGGGAGCTGTTTTTT
NA	TRBD2	TRBV9	TRBJ2-1	CASSVPAGGSYNEQFF	TGTGCCAGCAGCGTACCAGCGGGGGGGTCCTACAATGAGCAGTTCTTC